The rows below give T cell receptor beta chains drawn from one sample of a study of cytomegalovirus exposure and HLA in healthy donors. Some clones are missing from TCRdb's copy, which holds only in-frame ones; the method was immunoSEQ multiplex PCR. Of approximately 77,000 clones in the sample, about 73% were seen once. Sample: PBMCs. Receptor source: a middle-aged man in good health and CMV-seronegative. Each CDR3 is given with its conserved first and last residue. A D gene is named only where the DNA matches it firmly. The size field is filled for only some rows; it gives once, few, many or a size class.

TRBD2,NA,TRBV5-1,TRBJ2-3,17,CASSLGGLGQRTDTQYF,TGCGCCAGCAGCTTGGGGGGACTAGGGCAACGCACAGATACGCAGTATTTT
NA,NA,TRBV19,TRBJ1-1,15,CASSPFGGVNTEAFF,TGTGCCAGTAGTCCCTTCGGGGGAGTGAACACTGAAGCTTTCTTT
TRBD1,NA,TRBV5-1,TRBJ1-1,13,CASSVTGGTEAFF,TGCGCCAGCAGCGTGACAGGGGGCACTGAAGCTTTCTTT
NA,few,TRBV6-1,TRBJ1-2,15,CASSEGTISNYGYTF,TGTGCCAGCAGTGAAGGCACAATTTCTAACTATGGCTACACCTTC
TRBD1,NA,TRBV7-2,TRBJ2-3,15,CASSLGQGAIDTQYF,TGTGCCAGCAGCTTAGGACAGGGGGCTATAGATACGCAGTATTTT
NA,NA,TRBV11-1,TRBJ2-1,15,CASSFQRPSYNEQFF,TGTGCCAGCAGCTTCCAGCGGCCGTCATACAATGAGCAGTTCTTC
NA,NA,TRBV27,TRBJ1-5,12,CASRQSNQPQHF,TGTGCCAGCAGACAAAGCAATCAGCCCCAGCATTTT
TRBD2,once,TRBV19,TRBJ2-7,17,CASRHTAGGYFPYEQYF,TGTGCCAGTAGACATACCGCCGGGGGGTACTTCCCCTACGAGCAGTACTTC
TRBD2,NA,TRBV9,TRBJ2-5,15,CASSFKSGGAETQYF,TGTGCCAGCAGCTTTAAAAGCGGGGGCGCAGAGACCCAGTACTTC
TRBD1,NA,TRBV7-3,TRBJ2-2,15,CASSQTGGNTGELFF,TGTGCCAGCAGCCAGACAGGGGGTAACACCGGGGAGCTGTTTTTT
NA,few,TRBV4-2,TRBJ1-1,13,CASSQGGLPEAFF,TGTGCCAGCAGCCAAGGGGGACTGCCTGAAGCTTTCTTT
TRBD1,few,TRBV5-4,TRBJ1-2,15,CASSSGSGQGYGYTF,TGTGCCAGCAGCTCGGGGAGCGGACAGGGCTATGGCTACACCTTC
TRBD1,NA,TRBV30,TRBJ1-5,16,CAWSRFGTGVNQPQHF,TGTGCCTGGAGTCGGTTTGGGACAGGGGTAAATCAGCCCCAGCATTTT
TRBD1,NA,TRBV2,TRBJ2-7,14,CASRGQGPSYEQYF,TGTGCCAGCAGGGGACAGGGACCTTCCTACGAGCAGTACTTC
NA,NA,TRBV5-6,TRBJ2-1,12,CASSLPGWPSFF,TGTGCCAGCAGCTTGCCGGGATGGCCCAGCTTCTTC
NA,NA,TRBV6-5,TRBJ2-7,14,CASRSQGLGYEQYF,TGTGCCAGCAGATCACAGGGTTTGGGGTACGAGCAGTACTTC
NA,NA,TRBV4-3,TRBJ1-2,16,CASSQALDRKNYGYTF,TGCGCCAGCAGCCAAGCCCTAGACAGGAAGAACTATGGCTACACCTTC
TRBD1,once,TRBV18,TRBJ1-3,15,CASSPEGGVGNTIYF,TGTGCCAGCTCTCCCGAAGGGGGCGTTGGAAACACCATATATTTT
NA,NA,TRBV28,TRBJ2-7,12,CASSLVRGEQYF,TGTGCCAGCAGTTTAGTGCGGGGCGAGCAGTACTTC
NA,NA,TRBV19,TRBJ2-7,11,CASSVRNEQYF,TGTGCCAGTAGTGTCAGAAACGAGCAGTACTTC
NA,NA,TRBV4-2,TRBJ2-7,14,CASSQVGRDSEQYF,TGTGCCAGCAGCCAAGTGGGGCGGGATAGCGAGCAGTACTTC
TRBD2,NA,TRBV5-8,TRBJ2-1,17,CASSQNGLAGVYNEQFF,TGTGCCAGCAGCCAGAACGGACTAGCGGGAGTCTACAATGAGCAGTTCTTC
TRBD1,NA,TRBV15,TRBJ1-2,15,CATSRGGTEAYSYTF,TGTGCCACCAGCAGAGGAGGGACAGAGGCATATAGCTACACCTTC
TRBD2,NA,TRBV2,TRBJ2-2,16,CASSEQAAGATGELFF,TGTGCCAGCAGTGAACAGGCGGCGGGAGCCACCGGGGAGCTGTTTTTT
NA,NA,TRBV6-1,TRBJ1-5,9,CAHGQPQHF,TGTGCCCACGGTCAGCCCCAGCATTTT
NA,NA,TRBV4-3,TRBJ1-2,17,CASSQFQRDITNYGYTF,TGCGCCAGCAGCCAATTCCAAAGGGACATAACTAACTATGGCTACACCTTC
TRBD2,few,TRBV19,TRBJ2-4,17,CASSTLPSGSPKNIQYF,TGTGCCAGTAGTACCCTGCCTAGCGGGAGTCCCAAAAACATTCAGTACTTC
NA,NA,TRBV5-1,TRBJ2-3,14,CASSFGGYTDTQYF,TGCGCCAGCAGCTTTGGCGGGTACACAGATACGCAGTATTTT
TRBD1,NA,TRBV27,TRBJ2-7,13,CASSRTGYYEQYF,TGTGCCAGCAGCAGGACAGGGTACTACGAGCAGTACTTC
NA,NA,TRBV7-2,TRBJ1-1,16,CASSYAGLLGDTEAFF,TGTGCCAGCAGCTACGCGGGACTTTTGGGGGACACTGAAGCTTTCTTT
NA,NA,TRBV9,TRBJ2-1,16,CASSVVKAGRFDEQFF,TGTGCCAGCAGCGTAGTAAAAGCAGGGCGATTCGATGAGCAGTTCTTC
NA,once,TRBV18,TRBJ2-7,15,CASSLTDRISYEQYF,TGTGCCAGCTCACTGACTGACAGGATTTCCTACGAGCAGTACTTC
NA,NA,TRBV7-9,TRBJ2-2,13,CASTPVVTGELFF,TGTGCCAGCACCCCGGTAGTCACCGGGGAGCTGTTTTTT
NA,NA,TRBV14,TRBJ1-4,15,CASSQDQGPGEKLFF,TGTGCCAGCAGCCAAGATCAGGGTCCAGGGGAAAAACTGTTTTTT
TRBD1,once,TRBV14,TRBJ2-1,13,CASSQRQGAEQFF,TGTGCCAGCAGCCAAAGACAGGGCGCTGAGCAGTTCTTC
NA,NA,TRBV19,TRBJ1-2,12,CASSIADGGYTF,TGTGCCAGTAGTATAGCAGATGGTGGCTACACCTTC
NA,once,TRBV10-2,TRBJ2-5,15,CASSEPFDRRETQYF,TGCGCCAGCAGTGAGCCGTTCGACAGGCGGGAGACCCAGTACTTC
TRBD2,NA,TRBV9,TRBJ2-3,15,CASSVGGGSQDTQYF,TGTGCCAGCAGCGTAGGGGGAGGGAGTCAAGATACGCAGTATTTT
TRBD2,NA,TRBV30,TRBJ2-7,14,CAWSTSGEFHEQYF,TGTGCCTGGAGTACAAGCGGGGAGTTCCACGAGCAGTACTTC